A selection of T cell receptor beta chains follows, all from one sample in a study of response to subunit inactivated influenza vaccine. Using its own MiXCR run on the RT-PCR reads, TCRdb lists one record per CDR3 protein. This sample has hundreds of thousands of distinct CDR3 sequences, with 25% found just once. Source: CD4+ T cells sorted from PBMCs, taken roughly 5 days after vaccination. The receptors here all came from a man between 45 and 60 years old who received an inactivated influenza vaccine. Each CDR3 is given with its conserved first and last residue. The order of the fields is V gene, J gene, CDR3 protein.

TRBV29-1	TRBJ2-1	CSVGWSYNEQFF
TRBV3-1	TRBJ2-5	CASSQEIAIETQYF
TRBV7-2	TRBJ1-5	CASSLAGYRNQPQHF
TRBV20-1	TRBJ1-2	CSASDMIYGYTF
TRBV20-1	TRBJ2-5	CSARRGAFQETQYF
TRBV4-1	TRBJ2-7	CASSQAFPFGGSSYEQYF
TRBV6-1	TRBJ2-7	CASTLSQGYSYEQYF
TRBV5-1	TRBJ2-3	CASSSGTSLPDTQYF
TRBV11-2	TRBJ2-7	CASRLPWREGHEQYF
TRBV28	TRBJ2-7	CASSRRLAGVYEQYF